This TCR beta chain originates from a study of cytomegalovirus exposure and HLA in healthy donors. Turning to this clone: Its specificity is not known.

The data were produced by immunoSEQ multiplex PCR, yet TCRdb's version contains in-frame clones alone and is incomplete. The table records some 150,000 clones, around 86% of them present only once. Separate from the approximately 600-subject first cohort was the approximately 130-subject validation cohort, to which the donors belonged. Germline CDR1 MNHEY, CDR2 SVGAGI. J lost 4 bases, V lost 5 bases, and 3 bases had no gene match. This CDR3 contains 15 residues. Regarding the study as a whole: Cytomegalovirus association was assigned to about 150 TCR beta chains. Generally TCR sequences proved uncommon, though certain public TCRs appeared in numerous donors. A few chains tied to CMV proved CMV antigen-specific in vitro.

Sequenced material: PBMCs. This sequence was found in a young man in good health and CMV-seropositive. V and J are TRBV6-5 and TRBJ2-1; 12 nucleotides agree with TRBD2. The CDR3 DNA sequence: TGTGCCAGCAGTCTCGGGACTAGCGGGTACAATGAGCAGTTCTTC. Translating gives CASSLGTSGYNEQFF.